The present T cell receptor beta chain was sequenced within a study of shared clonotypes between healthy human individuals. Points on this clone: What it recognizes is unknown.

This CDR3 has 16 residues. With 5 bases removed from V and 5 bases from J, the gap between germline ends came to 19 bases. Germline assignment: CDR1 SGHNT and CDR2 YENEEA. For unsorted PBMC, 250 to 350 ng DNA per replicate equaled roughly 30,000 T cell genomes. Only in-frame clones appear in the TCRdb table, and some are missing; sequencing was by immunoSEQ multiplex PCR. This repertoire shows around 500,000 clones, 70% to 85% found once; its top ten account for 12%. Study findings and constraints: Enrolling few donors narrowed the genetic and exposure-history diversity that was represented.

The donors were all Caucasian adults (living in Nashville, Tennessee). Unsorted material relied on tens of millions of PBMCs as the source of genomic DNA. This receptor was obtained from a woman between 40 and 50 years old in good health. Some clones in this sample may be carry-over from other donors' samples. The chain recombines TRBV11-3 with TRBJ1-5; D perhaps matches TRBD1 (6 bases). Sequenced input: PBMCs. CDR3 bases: TGTGCCAGCAGCCCCCCCTACAGGGATCGTTATCAGCCCCAGCATTTT. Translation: CASSPPYRDRYQPQHF.